Below, 30 T cell receptor beta chains from the same sample are listed, as sequenced in a study of blood T cells in healthy people across ages. For the second PCR, which ran for about 6 to 12 cycles, a sample-barcoded 5' primer and a J-beta primer mix were used. Each CDR3 protein gets one entry after TCRdb re-called the 5' RACE reads with MiXCR. The sample records more than 650,000 distinct CDR3 sequences, 50% to 65% being singletons. The source material was blood. These receptors were obtained from a man older than 75 in good health.

The gene calls are TRBV6-5 and TRBJ1-6, with 7 bases that match TRBD1. Trimming removed 6 bases from V and 0 bases from J; junction bases left unmatched: 11. The CDR3 has 18 residues. Germline loops: CDR1 MNHEY, CDR2 SVGAGI. CDR3 amino acids: CASSYGRDSSSYNSPLHF. CDR3 DNA sequence: TGTGCCAGCAGCTACGGCCGGGACAGCAGCTCCTATAATTCACCCCTCCACTTT.

This clonotype showed up just a few times. The chain carries TRBV3-1 and TRBJ1-6, with 9 nucleotides matching TRBD1. The ends lost 6 bases at V and 10 bases at J; junction bases unmatched: 10. The CDR3 totals 15 residues. CDR1 and CDR2 (germline): LGHDT, YNNKEL (reference sequence). CDR3 coding DNA: TGTGCCAGCAGTCCAAGCGGGACAGGGTCGTCACCCCTCCACTTT. Amino acids: CASSPSGTGSSPLHF.

This clonotype was picked up a small number of times. The rearrangement uses TRBV20-1 and TRBJ1-2; 8 bases are shared with TRBD1. The germline V gene has CDR1 DFQATT and CDR2 SNEGSKA (reference sequence). With 0 bases clipped from V and 3 bases from J, the junction kept 6 bases outside the gene matches. The CDR3 covers 15 residues. CDR3 DNA sequence: TGCAGTGCTAGAGATTGGCAGGGGGCGGACTATGGCTACACCTTC. Encoded protein: CSARDWQGADYGYTF.

This clonotype has just a few counts. The chain combines TRBV5-1 with TRBJ2-1; 11 nucleotides match TRBD2. The trim removed 4 bases at V and 15 bases at J, leaving 15 bases unmatched. Germline CDR1 reads SGHRS; CDR2 reads YFSETQ. The CDR3 is 15 residues long. CDR3 DNA sequence: TGCGCCAGCAGCCCGGACGGGACTAGCGGTCTCACTGGGTTCTTC. Residues: CASSPDGTSGLTGFF.

On this clonotype: This is likely a read error, given that the CDR3 carries no conserved phenylalanine or tryptophan at its end. V gene TRBV29-1 combines with J gene TRBJ2-7; D is perhaps TRBD2 (5 bases). The CDR3 consists of 13 residues. The germline gives CDR1 SQVTM, CDR2 ANQGSEA. Deletions cut 7 bases from V and 4 bases from J, with 17 bases between. The CDR3 loop is CSATAARDYEQYL. The DNA of the CDR3 is TGCAGCGCAACAGCGGCCCGGGATTACGAGCAGTACTTA.

The chain is built from TRBV20-1 and TRBJ2-1; 8 positions match TRBD2. V lost 6 bases to trimming and J lost 8 bases; unmatched junction nucleotides: 18. Germline V lookup: CDR1 DFQATT, CDR2 SNEGSKA (reference sequence). There are 16 residues in the CDR3. CDR3: CSATDSERGNGDEQFF. CDR3 DNA: TGCAGTGCGACGGACTCAGAGCGGGGGAATGGAGATGAGCAGTTCTTC.

This clonotype came up a few times. V gene TRBV15 combines with J gene TRBJ2-5; D is unclear. V was pared by 6 bases and J by 0 bases, with 17 bases between. CDR1 LNHNV and CDR2 YYDKDF come from the germline V gene (reference sequence). The CDR3 extends over 16 amino acids. The CDR3 here is CATRGRKFEYQETQYF. CDR3 DNA: TGTGCCACCAGAGGCAGGAAGTTTGAATACCAAGAGACCCAGTACTTC. Full variable domain (missing parts from reference TRBV15 and TRBJ2-5): DAMVIQNPRYQVTQFGKPVTLSCSQTLNHNVMYWYQQKSSQAPKLLFHYYDKDFNNEADTPDNFQSRRPNTSFCFLDIRSPGLGDTAMYLCATRGRKFEYQETQYFGPGTRLLVL.

This chain uses TRBV5-1 with TRBJ2-3; 11 nucleotides align to TRBD2. This CDR3 region has 21 residues. The junction had 22 bases not matched to a gene; V was cut back by 5 bases and J by 2 bases. The germline V gene has CDR1 SGHRS and CDR2 YFSETQ. The CDR3 region has the DNA TGCGCCAGCAGGTGGACTATACTAGCGGGAGTCCGTAAGCTACTCACAGATACGCAGTATTTT. This sequence encodes CASRWTILAGVRKLLTDTQYF.

Points on this clonotype: This clone may be a read error of a much larger clone one base away. The chain recombines TRBV6-2 or TRBV6-3 with TRBJ1-4, with a tentative D call TRBD1 (6 bases). Trimming stripped 5 bases from V and 3 bases from J, with 10 bases between. The CDR3 consists of 14 residues. Germline V CDR1 and CDR2: MNHEY, SVGEGT. CDR3 amino acids: CASSDRKPNEKLFF. The CDR3 DNA is TGTGCCAGCAGTGACAGGAAGCCTAATGAAAAACTGTTTTTT.

This clonotype turned up a few times. The rearrangement links TRBV12-3 or TRBV12-4 to TRBJ1-2; D is unclear. This CDR3 has 13 residues. The V end lost 2 bases, the J end lost 4 bases, and 8 bases lay between the germline ends. The CDR3 region has the DNA TGTGCCAGCAGTTTAATACGGACCTATGGCTACACCTTC. Residues: CASSLIRTYGYTF.

The genes are TRBV20-1 and TRBJ1-5; 7 nucleotides agree with TRBD1. CDR1 and CDR2 from the germline V gene are DFQATT and SNEGSKA (reference sequence). The V gene end was trimmed by 0 bases and the J gene end by 6 bases; junction bases not matched to a gene: 11. The CDR3 is made up of 16 amino acids. The CDR3 DNA sequence: TGCAGTGCTAGAGACTCGCGACAGGGTTCGGGTCAGCCCCAGCATTTT. It translates to CSARDSRQGSGQPQHF.

This chain links TRBV3-1 with TRBJ2-7; D not certain. The germline V gene encodes CDR1 LGHDT and CDR2 YNNKEL (reference sequence). This CDR3 is built from 15 residues. The V gene lost 1 base and the J gene lost 1 base, with 11 bases spanning the gap. In DNA, the CDR3 is TGTGCCAGCAGCCAAGGAGGTGGCAGTTCCTACGAGCAGTACTTC. Translation gives CASSQGGGSSYEQYF.

This clonotype was counted a single time. V gene TRBV27 combines with J gene TRBJ2-7, with D maybe TRBD2 (5 bases). Germline loops: CDR1 MNHEY, CDR2 SMNVEV (reference sequence). CDR3 length: 15 amino acids. V was pared by 0 bases and J by 2 bases, with 11 bases between. The CDR3 coding sequence is TGTGCCAGCAGTTTATCGGAGGTGGAGGCCTACGAGCAGTACTTC. Its protein is CASSLSEVEAYEQYF.

V usage is TRBV5-1 and J usage is TRBJ2-1; 8 bases are a match to TRBD2. J was trimmed by 9 bases and V by 4 bases; bases with no gene match: 6. This CDR3 has 13 residues. Germline V lookup: CDR1 SGHRS, CDR2 YFSETQ. In nucleotides, the CDR3 is TGCGCCAGCAGCAGAACTAGCGGCGGTGAGCAGTTCTTC. Amino acid sequence: CASSRTSGGEQFF.

The V and J genes are TRBV5-1 and TRBJ2-6; maybe TRBD1 (6 bases). The CDR3 has 18 residues. Trimming left V 1 base short and J 4 bases short, with 18 bases between. Germline CDR1 SGHRS, CDR2 YFSETQ. The CDR3 bases are TGCGCCAGCAGCTTGACCGGGACAAATATGAGAGGGGCCAACGTCCTGACTTTC. Amino acids: CASSLTGTNMRGANVLTF.

This sequence joins TRBV12-3 or TRBV12-4 and TRBJ1-3; D gene unclear. The V and J ends lost 5 bases and 4 bases respectively, with 6 bases between them. This CDR3 is built from 12 residues. The CDR3 protein is CASSPQGNTIYF. CDR3 nucleotides: TGTGCCAGCAGTCCGCAGGGAAACACCATATATTTT.

The chain joins TRBV7-2 to TRBJ2-5, with D unclear. There are 14 residues in the CDR3. CDR1 is SGHTA, CDR2 FQGNSA, per germline. Trimming removed 3 bases at V and 0 bases at J, with 8 bases between. The DNA of the CDR3 is TGTGCCAGCAGCTTCCAACGTTACCAAGAGACCCAGTACTTC. Its translation: CASSFQRYQETQYF.

This chain joins TRBV6-2 or TRBV6-3 and TRBJ2-5; D uncertain. CDR3 length: 16 amino acids. The germline gives CDR1 MNHEY, CDR2 SVGEGT. V lost 0 bases and J lost 3, with 14 bases in between. In DNA, the CDR3 is TGTGCCAGCAGTTACTCGACGGTGTCAGCTGAAGAGACCCAGTACTTC. Protein product: CASSYSTVSAEETQYF.

In its sample, this clonotype was seen once. This chain joins TRBV7-8 and TRBJ2-5, with no clear D. The CDR3 extends over 15 amino acids. The V gene's germline CDR1 is SGHVS and CDR2 FQNEAQ. V dropped 4 bases and J dropped 6 bases, with 18 bases sitting between them. CDR3 bases: TGTGCCAGCAGCTCAGACGGACCGATTGGCAAGACCCAGTACTTC. Its translation is CASSSDGPIGKTQYF. The variable domain in full, with the rest retrieved from reference TRBV7-8 and TRBJ2-5, is GAGVSQSPRYKVAKRGQDVALRCDPISGHVSLFWYQQALGQGPEFLTYFQNEAQLDKSGLPSDRFFAERPEGSVSTLKIQRTQQEDSAVYLCASSSDGPIGKTQYFGPGTRLLVL.

The V and J genes are TRBV20-1 and TRBJ2-5; 14 bases map to TRBD2. The CDR3 sequence is 19 residues long. V lost 0 bases, J lost 11 bases, and 20 bases stayed unmatched. The germline V gene has CDR1 DFQATT and CDR2 SNEGSKA (reference sequence). CDR3 protein: CSARDGRQGGLAGANEQYF. The CDR3 DNA reads as TGCAGTGCTAGAGACGGGAGACAGGGGGGACTAGCGGGAGCCAATGAGCAGTACTTC.

This clonotype has just a few counts. V is TRBV29-1 and J is TRBJ2-3; the match to TRBD1 covers 8 bases. The trim removed 7 bases at V and 14 bases at J, leaving 17 bases unmatched. Per germline, CDR1 SQVTM and CDR2 ANQGSEA. The CDR3 is 13 residues long. The CDR3 sequence is CSGRTGSSRYAYF. The CDR3 DNA reads as TGCAGCGGCCGGACAGGGAGTAGCAGATACGCGTATTTT.

This chain uses TRBV7-9 with TRBJ2-7, with D unclear. The J call may be in error: the DNA end matches TRBJ2-5 better. CDR1 is SEHNR and CDR2 is FQNEAQ in the germline V gene (reference sequence). This CDR3 comprises 13 residues. As DNA, the CDR3 is TGTGCCAGCAGCCGGGCGGAAAGGGAGACCCAGTACTTC. It codes for CASSRAERETQYF.

V is TRBV6-1 and J is TRBJ1-2; D might be TRBD1 (5 bases). The ends were cut back, 2 bases at V and 7 bases at J, with 17 bases in the middle. This CDR3 is 15 amino acids long. The germline CDR1 and CDR2 sequences are MNHNS and SASEGT. For the CDR3, the DNA is TGTGCCAGCAGTGAATTGGGGAGGGGCCTTGGTGGCTACACCTTC. This sequence encodes CASSELGRGLGGYTF.

The chain carries TRBV5-1 and TRBJ1-5; tentative D call: TRBD1 (5 bases). The V and J ends lost 0 bases and 7 bases respectively, with 11 bases between them. Germline CDR1 SGHRS, CDR2 YFSETQ. This CDR3 is built from 14 residues. CDR3 nucleotide sequence: TGCGCCAGCAGCTTGGGTAGGGGTCAGCAGCCCCAGCATTTT. Translation gives CASSLGRGQQPQHF.

This clonotype has just a few counts. The rearrangement links TRBV7-2 to TRBJ2-1; TRBD2 matches at 7 bases. This CDR3 is built from 15 residues. CDR1 is SGHTA and CDR2 is FQGNSA in the germline V gene. After removal of 6 bases from V and 0 bases from J, the junction contained 5 bases not matched to a gene. The CDR3 protein is CASSPRDYSYNEQFF. In nucleotides, the CDR3 is TGTGCCAGCAGTCCCCGGGACTACTCCTACAATGAGCAGTTCTTC. Full variable domain (rest looked up from reference TRBV7-2 and TRBJ2-1): GAGVSQSPSNKVTEKGKDVELRCDPISGHTALYWYRQSLGQGLEFLIYFQGNSAPDKSGLPSDRFSAERTGGSVSTLTIQRTQQEDSAVYLCASSPRDYSYNEQFFGPGTRLTVL.

The CDR3 region has the DNA TGTGCCAGCAGTCTCCGGGGACCCTACAATGAGCAGTTCTTC. Protein product: CASSLRGPYNEQFF. The chain couples TRBV28 to TRBJ2-1; the D gene could be TRBD1 or TRBD2 (5 bases each). The germline gives CDR1 MDHEN, CDR2 SYDVKM. This CDR3 has 14 amino acids. Trimming took 5 bases from V and 2 from J, leaving 10 bases between them.

This clonotype turned up a few times. The chain combines TRBV6-6 with TRBJ2-7, with D perhaps matching TRBD2 (5 bases). This CDR3 region has 15 residues. CDR1 is MNHNY, CDR2 SVGAGI, per germline (reference sequence). The V gene lost 5 bases and the J gene lost 7 bases, with 21 bases spanning the gap. The CDR3 loop reads CASSPLPFGLGEQYF. The CDR3 coding sequence is TGTGCCAGCAGTCCCCTACCCTTCGGACTTGGGGAGCAGTACTTC.

V usage is TRBV3-1 and J usage is TRBJ2-1, with 9 bases lining up with TRBD2. V was clipped by 0 bases and J by 3 bases; unmatched bases: 6. The CDR3 is made up of 17 amino acids. CDR1 and CDR2 from the germline V gene are LGHDT and YNNKEL (reference sequence). As DNA, the CDR3 is TGTGCCAGCAGCCAAGATTATGCTAGCGGGGACTACAATGAGCAGTTCTTC. Its protein is CASSQDYASGDYNEQFF.

The CDR3 nucleotides read TGTGCCAGCAAAGCAGGAGCTTACTCCTACGAGCAGTACTTC. Translating it yields CASKAGAYSYEQYF. V and J are TRBV27 and TRBJ2-7; D unclear. Germline V gene sequence: CDR1 MNHEY, CDR2 SMNVEV (reference sequence). V lost 7 bases and J lost 0, with 13 bases in between. The CDR3 is made up of 14 amino acids.

This clonotype was counted only a few times. The chain links TRBV7-2 to TRBJ2-2; D perhaps matches TRBD1 (6 bases). This CDR3 has 16 amino acids. Per germline, CDR1 SGHTA and CDR2 FQGNSA. V was cut by 6 bases and J by 4 bases, with 18 bases left in between. The CDR3 nucleotides are TGTGCCAGCAGTCAGGGGAGATTGAGCGGCACCGGGGAGCTGTTTTTT. Protein: CASSQGRLSGTGELFF.